This T cell receptor (beta chain) was recovered during a study of blood T cell repertoires in COVID-19 (dated by TCRdb to the early 2020s). About the study as a whole: Collaborator samples came from the United States, Italy and Spain and covered acute and convalescent phases of COVID-19. The samples were drawn from two sources: the first 160 participants of the ongoing ImmuneRACE study, and approximately 1,300 subjects contributed by 6 global collaborators. Deeply sampled blood TCRbeta repertoires from subjects exposed to, actively infected with, or recovered from COVID-19 were included in the dataset. The sample metadata nearly always contained a de-identified subject ID, COVID-19 status, age in years and sex. The prospective study material was composed of cDNA or gDNA derived from T cells, B-cell-depleted T cells, or PBMCs. Where available, HLA class I and class II types were taken from metadata supplied by the sample provider and were not determined by assay-based typing. The repertoires were made available in a free public database intended to serve as a resource for research on the immune response to SARS-CoV-2. Broad study findings and their caveats: The quantity of clinical and demographic metadata differed by source and by participant and was supplied without curation.

One collaborating source in Seattle enrolled patients while the patients were actively infected and followed the patients over time throughout the course of disease. Each collaborating institution followed its own protocols to collect whole blood in K2EDTA tubes. For TCRbeta analysis, collaborators shipped samples in one of three forms: frozen whole blood, isolated PBMCs, or DNA extracted from either of those sample types. This clone has only a few counts. There is no known antigen for this receptor. One base away there is no much larger clone; base qualities are not given. The immunoSEQ Assay, a bias-controlled multiplex PCR, was used to amplify TCRbeta CDR3 regions from genomic DNA. From the authors' description of their analysis: The number of nucleated cells in each sample was estimated from the amplification of reference gene primers within the assay. To quantify the absolute abundance of each unique TCRbeta CDR3 rearrangement, sequence reads were collapsed and filtered. Productive Simpson clonality was computed per sample as the square root of Simpson's diversity index over productive rearrangements. Entries here come from immuneACCESS through TCRdb and include only in-frame sequences with V and J called. Some clones fail to appear in such tables; in the studies checked, an unresolved V gene covers under half of the shortfall, and the cause of the remainder is unknown. The V and J calls and clone size were taken over from that table, and D and trimming were inferred from the DNA. The sample contains around 270,000 clones, roughly four fifths of them found a single time. The ten largest clonotypes hold about 15% of the sample.

The receptor's source is a person between 65 and 80 years old with COVID-19, enrolled during active disease. The source material was peripheral blood.

The sequenced DNA: TGTGCCAGCAGGACAACAGGGGAAAACGAGCAGTACTTC. Its protein reads: CASRTTGENEQYF. The chain is assembled from TRBV6-5 and TRBJ2-7; 7 nucleotides in the junction match TRBD1. CDR3 length: 13 amino acids, cysteine to phenylalanine. The CDR3 DNA has 39 bases and is translated from base 1. V has 6 bases trimmed and J has 5 bases trimmed; junction bases matching no gene number 7. CDR1 and CDR2 (MNHEY, SVGAGI) derive from the germline V gene.